This TCR beta chain appears in the sequencing data of a study of CD8+CD57+ T cells in acquired aplastic anemia. On the study more broadly: Sorted CD4+ and CD8+ cells yielded DNA averaging approximately 3 ug. Study-level results: CD8+ Simpson's diversity in patients was not significantly different from that in controls. About 27 shared CD8+ CDR3s appeared highly expressed within patients' immunodominant clones.

The authors sequenced patients whose flow cytometry had shown CD8+CD57+ cell expansion. At the time of blood sampling, patients had not yet received any therapy. Points on this clonotype: Its specificity is not known. A single base separates this from a much larger clone, so it may be a read error.

The CDR3 runs to 14 residues. Between the trimmed V and J ends, which lost 2 bases and 3 bases, there was a span of 10 bases. The germline CDR1 and CDR2 sequences are MNHEY and SVGAGI. Genomic DNA was employed as the template in profiling TCR beta VDJ and CDR3. TCRdb ran MiXCR on the reads and lists one entry per CDR3 protein. The table lists some 140,000 distinct CDR3 sequences, about 54% of them singletons. The clonotype originates from a human donor with aplastic anemia. The chain joins TRBV6-5 to TRBJ2-5; D may be TRBD1 (5 bases). Material: sorted CD4+, CD8+, or CD8+CD57+ T cells (not recorded which) from PBMCs. In DNA, the CDR3 is TGTGCCAGCAGTTACGGGGCAAGTAAAGAGACCCAGTACTTC. Translation gives CASSYGASKETQYF.